One and the same sample provided the 27 T cell receptor beta chains below, sequenced in a study of esophageal squamous cell carcinoma under preoperative chemotherapy. Time point indicated: after preoperative PTX-NDP chemotherapy. Using its own MiXCR run on the PCR reads, TCRdb lists one record per CDR3 protein. The sample has roughly 30,000 distinct CDR3 sequences; less than 65% are singletons. This material was acquired from a patient given preoperative chemotherapy. These receptors all stem from a human donor with esophageal squamous cell carcinoma. The donor label of this sample is uncertain.

V usage is TRBV24-1 and J usage is TRBJ2-5; weak D call: TRBD1 (6 bases). The end of the DNA is better explained by TRBJ2-3, so the J call may be wrong. CDR1 is KGHDR and CDR2 is SFDVKD in the germline V gene. This CDR3 is built from 14 residues. The chain's CDR3 is CATRSGTPRDTQYF. CDR3 nucleotide sequence: TGTGCCACCAGATCCGGGACACCTCGGGATACGCAGTATTTT.

A remark on this clonotype: A read error may be the cause here, since a much bigger clone is one base away. The rearrangement joins TRBV7-2 to TRBJ2-1, with 7 nucleotides matching TRBD2. V gave up 3 bases and J gave up 13 bases; unmatched junction bases: 15. This CDR3 contains 15 residues. CDR1 is SGHTA and CDR2 is FQGNSA in the germline V gene. In DNA form, the CDR3 reads TGTGCCAGCAGCTTGGGAGGGACGGAGCAAGAGACCCAGTTCTTC. Translation: CASSLGGTEQETQFF. The full variable domain, in which reference TRBV7-2 and TRBJ2-1 provide the parts outside the CDR3, is GAGVSQSPSNKVTEKGKDVELRCDPISGHTALYWYRQSLGQGLEFLIYFQGNSAPDKSGLPSDRFSAERTGGSVSTLTIQRTQQEDSAVYLCASSLGGTEQETQFFGPGTRLTVL.

This clonotype has a count of ten or more. CDR3 in amino acids: CASSLGGTEQETQYF. The DNA of the CDR3 is TGTGCCAGCAGCTTGGGAGGGACGGAGCAAGAGACCCAGTACTTC. The genes are TRBV7-2 and TRBJ2-5, with 7 bases lining up with TRBD2. Germline assignment: CDR1 SGHTA and CDR2 FQGNSA. There are 15 residues in the CDR3. The junction had 6 bases not matched to a gene; V was cut back by 3 bases and J by 2 bases.

Concerning this clonotype itself: The conserved phenylalanine or tryptophan normally closing the CDR3 is absent here, so this likely arose from a read error. The limits of the CDR3 on the DNA are not certain, so only TCRdb's listed CDR3 is given. The rearrangement links TRBV7-9 to TRBJ2-5; the DNA was not compared with TRBD1, the D call given in the table. From its first to its last residue, the CDR3 has 17 amino acids. Looked up from germline, CDR1 is SEHNR and CDR2 is FQNEAQ (reference sequence). The CDR3: CASSPGAGTGGQETQFS.

V is TRBV6-2 or TRBV6-3 and J is TRBJ1-2, with D perhaps TRBD1 (5 bases). CDR3 length: 11 residues. Trimming cost V 6 bases and J 6 bases, with 8 bases left between them. Germline V CDR1 and CDR2: MNHEY, SVGEGT. Written as DNA, the CDR3 is TGTGCCAGCAGGGGGCCAAATGGCTACACCTTC. Amino acids: CASRGPNGYTF.

This sequence joins TRBV11-3 and TRBJ2-3; the D gene could be TRBD1 or TRBD2 (6 bases each). Between the trimmed V and J ends, which lost 4 bases and 5 bases, there was a span of 22 bases. The germline V gene encodes CDR1 SGHNT and CDR2 YENEEA. CDR3 size: 17 residues. The CDR3 loop is CASSCDAGTGAVDTQYF. Here the CDR3 DNA reads TGTGCCAGCAGCTGCGACGCGGGGACGGGGGCCGTAGATACGCAGTATTTT.

For this clonotype: This may come from a read error, since a much larger clone is one base off. This chain links TRBV27 with TRBJ2-5; no firm D call. Germline V lookup: CDR1 MNHEY, CDR2 SMNVEV (reference sequence). This CDR3 has 12 amino acids. Trimming took 6 bases from V and 11 from J, leaving 16 bases between them. CDR3 sequence reads: CASSPNGNEQYF. The DNA for the CDR3 is TGTGCCAGCAGCCCTAATGGGAATGAGCAGTACTTC.

In this sample, this clonotype is large (0.1 to 1%). The chain carries TRBV7-8 and TRBJ2-3; 8 nucleotides line up with TRBD2. With V trimmed by 1 base and J by 1 base, 1 base remained unmatched. Germline CDR1 reads SGHVS; CDR2 reads FQNEAQ. CDR3 size: 15 residues. The CDR3 nucleotides are TGTGCCAGCAGCTTAGTCGGGGGGGGCACAGATACGCAGTATTTT. Its protein is CASSLVGGGTDTQYF.

This clonotype has a count of ten or more. This chain links TRBV6-1 with TRBJ1-1, with D perhaps matching TRBD1 (5 bases). Germline values: CDR1 MNHNS, CDR2 SASEGT. The germline V and J ends were trimmed by 0 bases and 5 bases, with 13 bases remaining between them. This CDR3 region has 15 residues. The CDR3 DNA reads TGTGCCAGCAGTGAAGCAGTCGGGGGATGGACTGAAGCTTTCTTT. Translating it yields CASSEAVGGWTEAFF.

Only one count was recorded for this clonotype. At one end the junction does not follow the germline gene, possibly because of a read error. The chain couples TRBV7-8 to TRBJ2-4, with a tentative D call TRBD1 (7 bases). The CDR3 has 13 residues. CDR1 is SGHVS and CDR2 is FQNEAQ in the germline V gene. CDR3 amino acids: CASRPTGEDTQYF. CDR3 nucleotides: TGTGCCAGCAGGCCTACAGGGGAGGACACGCAGTATTTC. The full variable domain, rest sourced from reference TRBV7-8 and TRBJ2-4, is GAGVSQSPRYKVAKRGQDVALRCDPISGHVSLFWYQQALGQGPEFLTYFQNEAQLDKSGLPSDRFFAERPEGSVSTLKIQRTQQEDSAVYLCASRPTGEDTQYFGAGTRLSVL.

This clonotype was detected a few times. V and J are TRBV7-7 and TRBJ2-5; 7 bases align to TRBD2. With V trimmed by 4 bases and J by 3 bases, 11 bases remained unmatched. CDR1 is SSHAT and CDR2 is FNYEAQ in the germline V gene (reference sequence). This CDR3 is built from 16 residues. CDR3 nucleotide sequence: TGTGCCAGCAGCTCGGGCGTTGGCGGGAGAAAAGAGACCCAGTACTTC. It translates to CASSSGVGGRKETQYF. Full variable domain (rest looked up from reference TRBV7-7 and TRBJ2-5): GAGVSQSPRYKVTKRGQDVTLRCDPISSHATLYWYQQALGQGPEFLTYFNYEAQPDKSGLPSDRFSAERPEGSISTLTIQRTEQRDSAMYRCASSSGVGGRKETQYFGPGTRLLVL.

This sequence joins TRBV6-1 and TRBJ2-3; D is possibly TRBD2 (7 bases). The CDR3 is 15 residues long. The V end was cut by 9 bases, the J end by 9 bases, with 25 bases between. CDR1 MNHNS and CDR2 SASEGT come from the germline V gene. The CDR3 protein is CASEKGAGAQETQYF. CDR3 nucleotides: TGTGCCAGTGAAAAAGGGGCGGGGGCCCAAGAGACGCAGTATTTT.

This clonotype came up many times. The chain has TRBV11-2 and TRBJ2-5; TRBD2 is a possible D gene (6 bases). Germline V lookup: CDR1 SGHAT, CDR2 FQNNGV. The V and J ends lost 5 bases and 11 bases respectively, with 27 bases between them. The CDR3 extends over 16 amino acids. The CDR3 bases are TGTGCCAGCAGCGATAGCCGGGCTAGCGTAGGCAATGAGCAGTACTTC. Protein: CASSDSRASVGNEQYF.

This clonotype appeared many times. A read error is possible here, since a much larger clone lies one base away. The CDR3 coding sequence is TGTGCCAGCGGGGGGGAAAAGCGGGAGACCCAGTTCTTC. This translates into CASGGEKRETQFF. V and J are TRBV12-3 or TRBV12-4 and TRBJ2-1, with 8 bases lining up with TRBD2. The CDR3 extends over 13 amino acids. V trimming: 8 bases; J trimming: 13 bases; junction bases outside the gene matches: 13.

Of note for this clonotype: Germline and junction disagree at one end, which may indicate a read error. This chain links TRBV7-6 with TRBJ2-3; 9 positions agree with TRBD2. The CDR3 consists of 14 residues. CDR1 SGHVS and CDR2 FNYEAQ come from the germline V gene. The CDR3 coding sequence is TGTCCCAGCAGGGCGGGGGGGTTCAAAAACATGCAGTATTTT. This gives the protein CPSRAGGFKNMQYF. Filled out from reference TRBV7-6 and TRBJ2-3, the complete variable domain reads GAGVSQSPRYKVTKRGQDVALRCDPISGHVSLYWYRQALGQGPEFLTYFNYEAQQDKSGLPNDRFSAERPEGSISTLTIQRTEQRDSAMYRCPSRAGGFKNMQYFGPGTRLTVL.

This clonotype was seen repeatedly, ten times or more. This chain links TRBV6-2 or TRBV6-3 with TRBJ2-2, with 7 bases fitting TRBD2. Trimming at V came to 4 bases and at J to 1 base, leaving 0 bases not matched to a gene. The germline V gene encodes CDR1 MNHEY and CDR2 SVGEGT. The CDR3 extends over 14 amino acids. The CDR3 is CASSWGGNTGELFF. DNA of the CDR3: TGTGCCAGCAGTTGGGGGGGGAACACCGGGGAGCTGTTTTTT.

This clonotype was seen only once. The gene calls are TRBV12-5 and TRBJ2-5, with a weak D call TRBD1 (6 bases). The germline CDR1 and CDR2 sequences are LGHNT and FRNRAP. V was cut by 5 bases and J by 4 bases, with 11 bases left in between. The CDR3 spans 13 residues. The CDR3: CASGVDRGETQYF. Written as DNA, the CDR3 is TGTGCTAGTGGTGTGGACAGAGGAGAGACCCAGTACTTC. The full variable domain, completed using reference TRBV12-5 and TRBJ2-5, is DARVTQTPRHKVTEMGQEVTMRCQPILGHNTVFWYRQTMMQGLELLAYFRNRAPLDDSGMPKDRFSAEMPDATLATLKIQPSEPRDSAVYFCASGVDRGETQYFGPGTRLLVL.

The rearrangement links TRBV6-1 to TRBJ2-3, with D possibly called TRBD1 or TRBD2 (5 bases each). Germline loops: CDR1 MNHNS, CDR2 SASEGT. The V and J ends lost 4 bases and 6 bases respectively, with 14 bases between them. The CDR3 covers 14 residues. The CDR3 region is CASSGGLAVDTQYF. The CDR3, as DNA: TGTGCCAGCAGTGGGGGCCTAGCCGTCGATACGCAGTATTTT.

This clonotype was seen many times. The chain carries TRBV11-1 and TRBJ2-7; D gene ambiguous. CDR1 SGHAT and CDR2 FQDESV come from the germline V gene (reference sequence). V was trimmed by 5 bases and J by 3 bases, leaving 8 bases between them. The CDR3 sequence is 12 residues long. DNA of the CDR3: TGTGCCAGCAGCACTACTGACTACGAGCAGTACTTC. This codes for CASSTTDYEQYF. The full variable domain, with the rest looked up from reference TRBV11-1 and TRBJ2-7, is EAEVAQSPRYKITEKSQAVAFWCDPISGHATLYWYRQILGQGPELLVQFQDESVVDDSQLPKDRFSAERLKGVDSTLKIQPAELGDSAMYLCASSTTDYEQYFGPGTRLTVT.

By frequency in the sample, this clonotype is medium-sized. The chain links TRBV11-3 to TRBJ2-5; 7 nucleotides match TRBD1. CDR3 length: 15 residues. V gave up 6 bases and J gave up 5 bases; unmatched junction bases: 12. The germline V gene encodes CDR1 SGHNT and CDR2 YENEEA. CDR3 nucleotide sequence: TGTGCCAGCAGTTCCCGGACAGGAGGTTTGGAGACCCAGTACTTC. It yields the protein CASSSRTGGLETQYF.

With regard to this clonotype: The junction differs from germline at one of its ends, possibly a read error. CDR3 region: CASSLKPGRGARDTQYF. The CDR3 nucleotides are TGTGCCAGCAGCCTCAAACCGGGGCGGGGAGCCAGAGATACGCAGTATTTC. This chain joins TRBV7-3 and TRBJ2-3, with a possible D match to TRBD2 (6 bases). This CDR3 is 17 amino acids long. Germline V gene sequence: CDR1 SGHTA, CDR2 FQGTGA.

This clonotype turned up a few times. The CDR3 nucleotides are TGTGCCAGCAGCTGGACTAGCGGTCAGAGCTCCTACAATGAGCAGTTCTTC. This gives the protein CASSWTSGQSSYNEQFF. The J gene is TRBJ2-1, the V gene TRBV7-3, with 10 bases identical to TRBD2. Germline CDR1 SGHTA, CDR2 FQGTGA. Trimming cost V 4 bases and J 0 bases; bases outside gene matches: 6. The CDR3 is 17 residues long. Together with reference TRBV7-3 and TRBJ2-1, the CDR3 gives the full variable domain: GAGVSQTPSNKVTEKGKYVELRCDPISGHTALYWYRQSLGQGPEFLIYFQGTGAADDSGLPNDRFFAVRPEGSVSTLKIQRTERGDSAVYLCASSWTSGQSSYNEQFFGPGTRLTVL.

The V call is TRBV18, the J call TRBJ2-7, with 7 positions matching TRBD2. After removal of 3 bases from V and 4 bases from J, the junction contained 6 bases not matched to a gene. This CDR3 has 14 residues. CDR1 KGHSH and CDR2 LQKENI come from the germline V gene. CDR3 DNA: TGTGCCAGCTCACCTAGCGGGCAGCCATACGAGCAGTACTTC. This codes for CASSPSGQPYEQYF.

This clonotype occurred many times. CDR3 residues: CASSLDAGGQYF. In DNA, the CDR3 is TGTGCCAGCAGCTTAGATGCGGGGGGTCAGTACTTC. This chain connects TRBV7-2 to TRBJ2-4; TRBD2 agrees at 8 bases. After removal of 1 base from V and 12 bases from J, the junction contained 2 bases not matched to a gene. Germline CDR1 reads SGHTA; CDR2 reads FQGNSA. The CDR3 spans 12 residues.

Points on this clonotype: Sequence at one end of the junction differs from germline and may be a read error. The J gene is TRBJ2-4, the V gene TRBV7-6; D not certain. CDR1 and CDR2 (germline): SGHVS, FNYEAQ. CDR3 length: 14 residues. For the CDR3, the DNA is TGCGCCAGCACCGGGCTGGGGGCCAAAAACATTCAGTACTTC. Translating gives CASTGLGAKNIQYF.

This clonotype was detected a few times. The chain recombines TRBV7-9 with TRBJ2-1, with TRBD2 matching over 12 bases. The better agreement between TRBJ2-5 and the DNA end casts doubt on the J call. Germline V gene lookup returns CDR1 SEHNR and CDR2 FQNEAQ (reference sequence). The CDR3 spans 14 residues. The CDR3 protein is CASRRLAGVETQYF. The CDR3 nucleotides read TGTGCCAGCAGGAGACTAGCGGGAGTGGAGACCCAGTACTTC.

V gene TRBV11-3 combines with J gene TRBJ1-2, with D possibly being TRBD1 (5 bases). The CDR3 is 14 residues long. Trimming shortened V by 5 bases and J by 0 bases, and 10 bases separated the two germline ends. Germline V gene lookup returns CDR1 SGHNT and CDR2 YENEEA. DNA for the CDR3: TGTGCCAGCAGCCTGGGACGTTCTAACTATGGCTACACCTTC. This sequence encodes CASSLGRSNYGYTF.